This T cell receptor (beta chain) was observed in a study of post-analysis software for immune sequencing data. Turning to the study itself: The patients showed relapsing-remitting, secondary progressive and progressive-relapsing multiple sclerosis courses. Study results and limitations: In patients, five or six TRBV segments were more frequent than in controls, with TRBV5-6, TRBV5-1 and TRBV20-1 among them. By F measure, samples from a shared preparation batch strongly co-clustered. Controls showed significantly higher normalized Chao1 diversity than did multiple sclerosis patients.

CDR1 is MNHNY and CDR2 is SVGAGI in the germline V gene (reference sequence). With 7 bases removed from V and 2 bases from J, the gap between germline ends came to 12 bases. This CDR3 comprises 14 residues. cDNA libraries for TCR beta contained unique molecular identifiers. In TCRdb, the PCR reads were re-called with MiXCR into one record per CDR3 protein. The sample lists 700,000 to 900,000 distinct CDR3 sequences; about 43% were seen once. As to this clonotype: Antigen: not known.

Material for sequencing was blood. The sequence was obtained from a girl aged 10 to 17 with multiple sclerosis. The chain carries TRBV6-6 and TRBJ1-3; D unclear. CDR3 amino acids: CASTINGPGNTIYF. The CDR3 DNA reads as TGTGCCAGCACCATCAATGGGCCTGGAAACACCATATATTTT.